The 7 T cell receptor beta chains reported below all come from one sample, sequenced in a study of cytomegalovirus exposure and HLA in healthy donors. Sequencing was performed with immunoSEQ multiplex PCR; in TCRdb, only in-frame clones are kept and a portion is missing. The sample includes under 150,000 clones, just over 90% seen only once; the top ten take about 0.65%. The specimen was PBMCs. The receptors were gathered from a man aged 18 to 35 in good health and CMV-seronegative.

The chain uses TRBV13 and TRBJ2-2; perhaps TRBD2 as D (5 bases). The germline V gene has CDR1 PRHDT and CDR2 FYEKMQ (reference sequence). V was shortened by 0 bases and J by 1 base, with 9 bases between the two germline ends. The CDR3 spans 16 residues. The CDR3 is CASSLGRDLNTGELFF. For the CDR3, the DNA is TGTGCCAGCAGCTTAGGGAGGGATCTGAACACCGGGGAGCTGTTTTTT. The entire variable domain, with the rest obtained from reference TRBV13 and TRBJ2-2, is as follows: AAGVIQSPRHLIKEKRETATLKCYPIPRHDTVYWYQQGPGQDPQFLISFYEKMQSDKGSIPDRFSAQQFSDYHSELNMSSLELGDSALYFCASSLGRDLNTGELFFGEGSRLTVL.

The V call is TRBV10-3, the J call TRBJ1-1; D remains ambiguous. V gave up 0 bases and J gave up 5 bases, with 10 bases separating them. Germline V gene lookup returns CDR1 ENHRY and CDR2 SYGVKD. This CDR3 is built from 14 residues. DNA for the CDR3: TGTGCCATCAGTGAGTCTGGAGGGTGGACTGAAGCTTTCTTT. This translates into CAISESGGWTEAFF.

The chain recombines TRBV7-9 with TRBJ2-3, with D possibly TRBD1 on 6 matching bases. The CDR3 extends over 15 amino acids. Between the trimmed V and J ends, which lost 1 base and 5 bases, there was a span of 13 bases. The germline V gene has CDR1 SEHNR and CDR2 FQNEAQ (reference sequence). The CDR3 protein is CASSLGGPVGDTQYF. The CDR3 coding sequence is TGTGCCAGCAGCTTAGGGGGGCCGGTCGGAGATACGCAGTATTTT. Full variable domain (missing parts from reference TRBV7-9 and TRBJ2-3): DTGVSQNPRHKITKRGQNVTFRCDPISEHNRLYWYRQTLGQGPEFLTYFQNEAQLEKSRLLSDRFSAERPKGSFSTLEIQRTEQGDSAMYLCASSLGGPVGDTQYFGPGTRLTVL.

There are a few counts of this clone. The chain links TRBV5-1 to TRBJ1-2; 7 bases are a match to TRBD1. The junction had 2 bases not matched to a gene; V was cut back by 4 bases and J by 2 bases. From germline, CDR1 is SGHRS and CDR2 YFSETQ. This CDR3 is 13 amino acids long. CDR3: CASSPTGNYGYTF. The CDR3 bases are TGCGCCAGCAGCCCGACAGGGAACTATGGCTACACCTTC.

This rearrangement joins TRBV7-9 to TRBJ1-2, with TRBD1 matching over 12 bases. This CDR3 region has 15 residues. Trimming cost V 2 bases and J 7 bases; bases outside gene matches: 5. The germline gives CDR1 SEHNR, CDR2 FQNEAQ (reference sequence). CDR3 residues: CASSLPGQGAGGYTF. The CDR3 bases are TGTGCCAGCAGCTTACCGGGACAGGGGGCCGGTGGCTACACCTTC.

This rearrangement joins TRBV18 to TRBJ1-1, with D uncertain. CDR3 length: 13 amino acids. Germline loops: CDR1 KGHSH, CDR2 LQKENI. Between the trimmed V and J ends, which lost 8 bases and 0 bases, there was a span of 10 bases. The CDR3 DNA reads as TGTGCCAGCCTACTTAATATGAACACTGAAGCTTTCTTT. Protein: CASLLNMNTEAFF.

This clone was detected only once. In DNA form, the CDR3 reads TGTGCCAGCAGCTTGGGGACTAGCGGGTTAGTGAGCACAGATACGCAGTATTTT. Translated: CASSLGTSGLVSTDTQYF. J is TRBJ2-3 and V is TRBV5-6; 11 positions match TRBD2. The CDR3 is made up of 18 amino acids. J was trimmed by 0 bases and V by 0 bases; bases with no gene match: 6. Germline V gene lookup returns CDR1 SGHDT and CDR2 YYEEEE.